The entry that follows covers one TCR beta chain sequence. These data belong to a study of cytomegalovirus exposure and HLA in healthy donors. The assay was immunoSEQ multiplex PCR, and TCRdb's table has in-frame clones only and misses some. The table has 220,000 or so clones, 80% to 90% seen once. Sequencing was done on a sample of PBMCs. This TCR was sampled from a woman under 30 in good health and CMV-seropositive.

The DNA for the CDR3 is TGTGCCAGCAGCTCGGGACAGACCTACGAGCAGTACTTC. This encodes CASSSGQTYEQYF. J is TRBJ2-7 and V is TRBV5-5; 7 nucleotides agree with TRBD1. With 3 bases clipped from V and 2 bases from J, the junction kept 2 bases outside the gene matches. There are 13 residues in the CDR3. The V gene's germline CDR1 is SGHKS and CDR2 YYEKEE (reference sequence). Full variable domain (outside the CDR3, taken from reference TRBV5-5 and TRBJ2-7): DAGVTQSPTHLIKTRGQQVTLRCSPISGHKSVSWYQQVLGQGPQFIFQYYEKEERGRGNFPDRFSARQFPNYSSELNVNALLLGDSALYLCASSSGQTYEQYFGPGTRLTVT.